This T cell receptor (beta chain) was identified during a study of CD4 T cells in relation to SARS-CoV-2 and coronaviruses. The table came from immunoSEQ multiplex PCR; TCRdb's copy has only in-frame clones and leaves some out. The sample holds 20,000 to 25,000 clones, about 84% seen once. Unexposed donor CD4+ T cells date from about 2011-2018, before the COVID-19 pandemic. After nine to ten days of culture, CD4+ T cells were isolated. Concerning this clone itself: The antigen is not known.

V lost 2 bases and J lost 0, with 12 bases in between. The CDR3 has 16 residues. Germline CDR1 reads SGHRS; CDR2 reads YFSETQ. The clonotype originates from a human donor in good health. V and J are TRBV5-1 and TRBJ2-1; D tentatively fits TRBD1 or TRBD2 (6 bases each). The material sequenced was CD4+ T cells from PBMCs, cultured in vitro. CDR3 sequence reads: CASSFEGGGSYNEQFF. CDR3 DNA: TGCGCCAGCAGCTTTGAGGGGGGTGGCTCCTACAATGAGCAGTTCTTC.